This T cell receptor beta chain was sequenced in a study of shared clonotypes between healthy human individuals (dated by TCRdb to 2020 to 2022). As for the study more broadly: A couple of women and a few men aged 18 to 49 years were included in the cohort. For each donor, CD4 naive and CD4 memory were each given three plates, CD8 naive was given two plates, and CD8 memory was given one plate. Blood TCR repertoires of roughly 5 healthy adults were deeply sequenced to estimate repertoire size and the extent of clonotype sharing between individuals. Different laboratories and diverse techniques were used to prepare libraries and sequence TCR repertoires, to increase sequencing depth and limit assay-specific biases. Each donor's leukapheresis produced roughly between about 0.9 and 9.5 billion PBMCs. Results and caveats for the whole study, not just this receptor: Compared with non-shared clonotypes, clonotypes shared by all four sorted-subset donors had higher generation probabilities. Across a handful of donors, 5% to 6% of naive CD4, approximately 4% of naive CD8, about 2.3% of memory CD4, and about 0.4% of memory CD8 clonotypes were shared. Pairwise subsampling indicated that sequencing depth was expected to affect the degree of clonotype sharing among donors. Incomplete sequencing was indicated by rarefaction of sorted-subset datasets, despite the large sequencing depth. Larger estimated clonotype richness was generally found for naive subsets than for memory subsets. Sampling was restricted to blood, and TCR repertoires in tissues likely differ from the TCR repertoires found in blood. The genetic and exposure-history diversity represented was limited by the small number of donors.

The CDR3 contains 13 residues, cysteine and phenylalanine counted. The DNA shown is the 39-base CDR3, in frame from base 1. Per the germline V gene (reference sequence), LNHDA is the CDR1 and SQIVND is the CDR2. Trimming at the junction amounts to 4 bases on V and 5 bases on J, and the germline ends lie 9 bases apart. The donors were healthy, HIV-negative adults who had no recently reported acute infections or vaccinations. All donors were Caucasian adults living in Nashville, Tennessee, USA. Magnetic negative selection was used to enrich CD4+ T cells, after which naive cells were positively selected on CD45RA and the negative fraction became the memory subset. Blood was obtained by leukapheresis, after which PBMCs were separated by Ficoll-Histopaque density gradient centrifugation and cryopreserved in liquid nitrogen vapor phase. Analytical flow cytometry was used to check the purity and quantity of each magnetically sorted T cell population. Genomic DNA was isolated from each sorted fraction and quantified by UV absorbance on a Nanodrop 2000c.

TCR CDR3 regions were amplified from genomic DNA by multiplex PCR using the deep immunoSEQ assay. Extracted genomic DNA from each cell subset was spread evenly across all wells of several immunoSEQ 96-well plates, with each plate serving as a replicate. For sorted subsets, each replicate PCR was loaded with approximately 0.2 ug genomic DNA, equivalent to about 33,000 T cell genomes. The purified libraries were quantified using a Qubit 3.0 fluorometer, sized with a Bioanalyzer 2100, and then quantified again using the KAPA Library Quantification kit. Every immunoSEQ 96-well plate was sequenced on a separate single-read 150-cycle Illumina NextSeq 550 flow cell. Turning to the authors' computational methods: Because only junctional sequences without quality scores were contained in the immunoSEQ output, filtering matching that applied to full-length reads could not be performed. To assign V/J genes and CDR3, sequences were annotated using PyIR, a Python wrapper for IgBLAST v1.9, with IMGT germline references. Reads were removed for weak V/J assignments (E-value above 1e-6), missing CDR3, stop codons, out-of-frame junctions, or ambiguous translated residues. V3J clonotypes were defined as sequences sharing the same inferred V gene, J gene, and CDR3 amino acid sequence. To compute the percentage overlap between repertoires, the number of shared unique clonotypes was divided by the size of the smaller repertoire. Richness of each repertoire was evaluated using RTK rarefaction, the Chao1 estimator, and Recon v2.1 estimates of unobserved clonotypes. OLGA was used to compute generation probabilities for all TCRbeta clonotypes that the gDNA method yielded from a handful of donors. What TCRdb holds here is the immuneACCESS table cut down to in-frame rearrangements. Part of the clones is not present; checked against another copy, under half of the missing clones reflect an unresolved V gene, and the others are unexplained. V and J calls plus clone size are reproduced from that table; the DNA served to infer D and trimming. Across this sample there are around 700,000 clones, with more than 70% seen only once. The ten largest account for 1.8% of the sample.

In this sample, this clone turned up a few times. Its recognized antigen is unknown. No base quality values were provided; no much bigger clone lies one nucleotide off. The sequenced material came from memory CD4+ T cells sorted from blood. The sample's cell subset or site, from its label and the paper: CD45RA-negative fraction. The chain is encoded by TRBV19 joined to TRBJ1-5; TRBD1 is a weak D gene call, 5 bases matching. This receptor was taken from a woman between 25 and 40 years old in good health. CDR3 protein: CASSRGVDQPQHF. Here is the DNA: TGTGCCAGTAGTAGAGGGGTGGATCAGCCCCAGCATTTT.